This T cell receptor beta chain was profiled in a study of blood T cells in healthy people across ages. The overall study: The capture of about one barcoded beta molecule per two T cells was achieved by template switching. Points from the study as a whole: Per million T cells, TCR beta diversity dropped about linearly as age rose. It was the long-lived donors that had more naive CD4+ cells and higher diversity than aged donors.

The authors ran a second PCR of about 7 to 11 cycles using a sample-barcoded 5' primer and a J-beta primer mix. Sequencing yielded, for each sample, at least 2.5 million paired-end reads carrying CDR3. TCRdb analysed the 5' RACE reads with MiXCR anew, one entry per CDR3 protein. This table has about 1.5 million distinct CDR3 sequences, roughly two fifths appearing once. With regard to this clonotype: The antigen remains undetermined.

Sequences were obtained from blood. The TCR originated in a woman between 18 and 29 years old in good health.

The CDR3 DNA reads as TGTGCCACCAGCAGGACCCACGGGGGCGAGCAGTACTTC. It yields the protein CATSRTHGGEQYF. This chain uses TRBV15 with TRBJ2-7, with D maybe TRBD2 (6 bases). V dropped 3 bases and J dropped 6 bases, with 12 bases sitting between them. The CDR3 sequence is 13 residues long. The germline V gene encodes CDR1 LNHNV and CDR2 YYDKDF (reference sequence).